In this sample, the clone carrying this TCR beta chain turned up a few times. Its antigen is unidentified. At one boundary the junction diverges from the germline segment, which might be a read error. These data are taken from a study of T cells in localized non-small cell lung cancer. Study-wide results and limits: As only one tumor region underwent sequencing, heterogeneity remains possible.

The protocol was immunoSEQ multiplex PCR, while the TCRdb copy is restricted to in-frame clones and leaves out a portion. Here the sample spans more than 50,000 clones, about four fifths being singletons. The CDR3 sequence is 13 residues long. In germline, CDR1 is MNHEY, CDR2 SVGAGI. The sample in question was peripheral blood, obtained before any cancer treatment. The clonotype originates from a female donor aged 60 or older with stage II squamous cell lung carcinoma. V is TRBV6-5 and J is TRBJ2-5; a weak D match, TRBD1 (6 bases). The DNA for the CDR3 is TGTGCCAGCAATGGGGGAATCCCAGGGGATTTGGACTTC. Protein sequence: CASNGGIPGDLDF.